This entry concerns a single TCR beta chain. Its cognate antigen is unknown. This specimen belongs to a study of early T cells in non-severe SARS-CoV-2 infection. Study context: Unsorted whole blood bulk RNA was sequenced, with unpaired chains. Study results and limitations: Lookups in VDJdb leaned toward anti-spike CD8 responses and missed private and CD4 specificities.

Each single cDNA molecule received a unique molecular identifier. TCRdb reanalysed the 5' RACE reads using MiXCR and keeps one entry per CDR3 protein. Found here are tens of thousands of distinct CDR3 sequences, over 5% of them singletons; the top ten hold less than 6%. Between the trimmed V and J ends, which lost 4 bases and 2 bases, there was a span of 13 bases. The germline V gene encodes CDR1 LGHDT and CDR2 YNNKEL (reference sequence). There are 15 residues in the CDR3. The chain employs TRBV3-1 and TRBJ2-3; tentatively, D is TRBD2 (6 bases). This clonotype was sampled from an adult who was a healthcare worker with PCR-confirmed SARS-CoV-2 infection or an uninfected control (not recorded which). The sample was whole blood. The CDR3 loop is CASSPRDSHTDTQYF. The CDR3 DNA reads as TGTGCCAGCAGCCCCCGGGACTCCCACACAGATACGCAGTATTTT.